These 26 T cell receptor beta chains originate from one sample sequenced in a study of cytomegalovirus exposure and HLA in healthy donors. It was with 60 Vbeta and 13 Jbeta primers that the PCR ran. Sequencing used immunoSEQ multiplex PCR; TCRdb keeps in-frame clones, though not all of them. The sample shows 150,000 to 180,000 clones, 82% of them seen only once. Sample: PBMCs. These TCRs come from a woman between 50 and 59 years old in good health and CMV-seropositive.

This clone has more than one count but fewer than ten. The J gene is TRBJ1-2, the V gene TRBV30; perhaps TRBD1 as D (5 bases). Germline V gene lookup returns CDR1 GTSNPN and CDR2 SVGIG (reference sequence). Trimming pared 4 bases from V and 3 bases from J, leaving 9 bases between. The CDR3 has 12 residues. CDR3 sequence: CAWTWGDYGYTF. The CDR3 nucleotides are TGTGCCTGGACATGGGGCGACTATGGCTACACCTTC.

In its sample, this clone was seen once. The chain combines TRBV7-2 with TRBJ2-3; the match to TRBD2 covers 8 bases. The CDR3 is 15 residues long. V was clipped by 5 bases and J by 4 bases; unmatched bases: 8. Looked up from germline, CDR1 is SGHTA and CDR2 is FQGNSA. The chain's CDR3 is CASSVRGTRSDTQYF. In DNA form, the CDR3 reads TGTGCCAGCAGCGTAAGGGGGACTAGATCAGATACGCAGTATTTT.

Concerning this clone itself: An end of the junction differs from the germline gene, which may be a read error. The J gene is TRBJ2-7, the V gene TRBV7-9; TRBD1 matches 7 bases. The CDR3 contains 15 residues. The germline CDR1 and CDR2 sequences are SEHNR and FQNEAQ (reference sequence). CDR3 bases: TGTTCCAGCAGCCCGCCCCGACAGGGTAACTACGAGCAGTACTTC. Translated: CSSSPPRQGNYEQYF. The whole variable domain, remainder taken from reference TRBV7-9 and TRBJ2-7, is DTGVSQNPRHKITKRGQNVTFRCDPISEHNRLYWYRQTLGQGPEFLTYFQNEAQLEKSRLLSDRFSAERPKGSFSTLEIQRTEQGDSAMYLCSSSPPRQGNYEQYFGPGTRLTVT.

V usage is TRBV7-2 and J usage is TRBJ1-1, with D hard to call. Per germline, CDR1 SGHTA and CDR2 FQGNSA. Trimming removed 1 base at V and 1 base at J, with 7 bases between. The length of the CDR3 is 14 residues. The CDR3 region is CASSLGPRNTEAFF. The CDR3 DNA reads TGTGCCAGCAGCTTAGGTCCCAGGAACACTGAAGCTTTCTTT. The full variable domain, completed using reference TRBV7-2 and TRBJ1-1, is GAGVSQSPSNKVTEKGKDVELRCDPISGHTALYWYRQSLGQGLEFLIYFQGNSAPDKSGLPSDRFSAERTGGSVSTLTIQRTQQEDSAVYLCASSLGPRNTEAFFGQGTRLTVV.

This clone was detected only a few times. This chain uses TRBV19 with TRBJ1-1, with 7 bases lining up with TRBD1. The CDR3 loop spans 18 amino acids. Germline V gene lookup returns CDR1 LNHDA and CDR2 SQIVND (reference sequence). The trim removed 8 bases at V and 0 bases at J, leaving 18 bases unmatched. Here the CDR3 reads CASCPGGIVSRMNTEAFF. CDR3 bases: TGTGCCAGTTGCCCAGGGGGGATTGTGAGTAGGATGAACACTGAAGCTTTCTTT.

The rearrangement joins TRBV19 to TRBJ1-5; unclear D gene. With 5 bases removed from V and 4 bases from J, the gap between germline ends came to 9 bases. The CDR3 runs 13 residues. The V gene's germline CDR1 is LNHDA and CDR2 SQIVND (reference sequence). CDR3 sequence (DNA): TGTGCCAGTAGTCGGGAAGGTAATCAGCCCCAGCATTTT. Translating gives CASSREGNQPQHF.

V gene TRBV9 combines with J gene TRBJ1-6; D remains ambiguous. The CDR3 is 15 amino acids. V lost 0 bases, J lost 7 bases, and 11 bases lay in between. Germline V gives CDR1 SGDLS, CDR2 YYNGEE. CDR3 loop: CASSVGVTPNSPLHF. In nucleotides, the CDR3 is TGTGCCAGCAGCGTAGGGGTGACACCAAATTCACCCCTCCACTTT.

CDR3 nucleotide sequence: TGTGCCTGGGGATCTGACAGCACCTATGGCTACACCTTC. Translation gives CAWGSDSTYGYTF. This chain uses TRBV30 with TRBJ1-2; D is perhaps TRBD1 (5 bases). V was shortened by 5 bases and J by 4 bases, with 14 bases between the two germline ends. In germline, CDR1 is GTSNPN, CDR2 SVGIG (reference sequence). This CDR3 contains 13 residues.

V and J are TRBV28 and TRBJ2-2; TRBD2 aligns across 11 bases. After removal of 3 bases from V and 4 bases from J, the junction contained 13 bases not matched to a gene. This CDR3 is 19 amino acids long. CDR1 MDHEN and CDR2 SYDVKM come from the germline V gene. The CDR3 protein is CASSFGPISGGAGTGELFF. CDR3 sequence (DNA): TGTGCCAGCAGTTTTGGCCCAATTAGCGGGGGGGCCGGCACCGGGGAGCTGTTTTTT.

The chain combines TRBV30 with TRBJ2-5; maybe TRBD1 (5 bases). The DNA matches TRBJ2-7 better at its end, which makes the J call doubtful. The CDR3 covers 17 residues. CDR1 and CDR2 (germline): GTSNPN, SVGIG (reference sequence). Here the CDR3 reads CAWSPRQGREFFYEQYF. The DNA for the CDR3 is TGTGCCTGGAGTCCCCGCCAGGGAAGAGAATTCTTCTACGAGCAGTACTTC.

The CDR3 region is CASSESHYYAGELFF. In nucleotides, the CDR3 is TGTGCCAGCAGTGAATCCCACTACTACGCCGGGGAGCTGTTTTTT. The chain has TRBV6-1 and TRBJ2-2, with no clear D. With 2 bases removed from V and 6 bases from J, the gap between germline ends came to 13 bases. Germline values: CDR1 MNHNS, CDR2 SASEGT. CDR3 length: 15 residues.

This clone was recorded only once. The rearrangement uses TRBV6-6 and TRBJ2-7, with D possibly matching TRBD2 (5 bases). V gave up 8 bases and J gave up 4 bases, with 15 bases separating them. Germline-derived CDR1 and CDR2 are MNHNY and SVGAGI (reference sequence). There are 13 residues in the CDR3. The CDR3 nucleotides are TGTGCCAGCTCGGGGAGAGGGTGGTACGAGCAGTACTTC. Amino acids: CASSGRGWYEQYF.

The rearrangement joins TRBV5-4 to TRBJ1-2; D possibly corresponds to TRBD1 (6 bases). Germline V lookup: CDR1 SGHNT, CDR2 YYREEE (reference sequence). This CDR3 region has 15 residues. Deletions cut 4 bases from V and 4 bases from J, with 17 bases between. CDR3: CASSRENRDLYGYTF. CDR3 DNA sequence: TGTGCCAGCAGCCGTGAAAACAGGGACCTCTATGGCTACACCTTC.

This clone was observed a few times. This chain links TRBV5-4 with TRBJ1-1; D might be TRBD1 (5 bases). From germline, CDR1 is SGHNT and CDR2 YYREEE (reference sequence). This CDR3 comprises 14 residues. V lost 5 bases and J lost 5, with 16 bases in between. The CDR3 sequence is CASRIAGRETEAFF. CDR3 coding DNA: TGTGCCAGCAGAATCGCGGGGCGCGAAACTGAAGCTTTCTTT.

The rearrangement links TRBV9 to TRBJ2-3; 8 bases align to TRBD2. CDR3 length: 15 residues. Germline lookup yields CDR1 SGDLS and CDR2 YYNGEE. The V gene end was trimmed by 2 bases and the J gene end by 4 bases; junction bases not matched to a gene: 6. The CDR3 DNA sequence: TGTGCCAGCAGCGTGGGGACTAGATTTTCAGATACGCAGTATTTT. It specifies CASSVGTRFSDTQYF.

In this sample, this clone turned up a few times. The chain links TRBV29-1 to TRBJ2-3, with D uncertain. Germline lookup yields CDR1 SQVTM and CDR2 ANQGSEA. The CDR3 totals 9 residues. Trimming left V 7 bases short and J 6 bases short, with 5 bases between. CDR3 nucleotides: TGCAGCGATGCGGATACGCAGTATTTT. It encodes CSDADTQYF.

V usage is TRBV7-6 and J usage is TRBJ2-3, with 8 bases that match TRBD2. The germline CDR1 and CDR2 sequences are SGHVS and FNYEAQ. The V gene end was trimmed by 5 bases and the J gene end by 2 bases; junction bases not matched to a gene: 9. The CDR3 runs 16 residues. DNA of the CDR3: TGTGCCAGCAGCGTCGGGCGGGGGGCCTTCACAGATACGCAGTATTTT. This codes for CASSVGRGAFTDTQYF.

The chain has TRBV19 and TRBJ1-5; a weak D match, TRBD1 (6 bases). V was cut by 5 bases and J by 0 bases, with 11 bases left in between. The CDR3 is 15 amino acids. Germline lookup yields CDR1 LNHDA and CDR2 SQIVND (reference sequence). The CDR3 DNA sequence: TGTGCCAGTAGTTTTTCAGGGGATAGCAATCAGCCCCAGCATTTT. As protein: CASSFSGDSNQPQHF.

The gene calls are TRBV29-1 and TRBJ1-1; 7 positions agree with TRBD1. Per the germline V gene, CDR1 is SQVTM and CDR2 is ANQGSEA. The ends lost 3 bases at V and 9 bases at J; junction bases unmatched: 10. CDR3 length: 13 residues. The CDR3 nucleotides are TGCAGCGTTGAGCCCCCGGGACAGAGTAAAGCTTTCTTT. This sequence encodes CSVEPPGQSKAFF. Filled out from reference TRBV29-1 and TRBJ1-1, the complete variable domain reads SAVISQKPSRDICQRGTSLTIQCQVDSQVTMMFWYRQQPGQSLTLIATANQGSEATYESGFVIDKFPISRPNLTFSTLTVSNMSPEDSSIYLCSVEPPGQSKAFFGQGTRLTVV.

As for this clone: Other DNA sequences in this sample translate to the same CDR3. This chain uses TRBV9 with TRBJ2-7, with 9 bases lining up with TRBD2. V was pared by 0 bases and J by 2 bases, with 3 bases of the junction left unmatched. This CDR3 is built from 15 residues. Germline V gives CDR1 SGDLS, CDR2 YYNGEE. The CDR3: CASSVGSGGPYEQYF. In DNA form, the CDR3 reads TGTGCCAGCAGCGTAGGTAGCGGGGGTCCCTACGAGCAGTACTTC.

This chain connects TRBV7-8 to TRBJ2-2; TRBD2 aligns across 10 bases. Trimming took 0 bases from V and 4 from J; bases not matched to a gene: 2. Looked up from germline, CDR1 is SGHVS and CDR2 is FQNEAQ. The CDR3 is 16 residues long. The CDR3 region is CASSLATSGFTGELFF. CDR3 sequence (DNA): TGTGCCAGCAGCTTAGCGACTAGCGGGTTCACCGGGGAGCTGTTTTTT.

The CDR3 protein is CASSFASGPSYEQYF. In DNA, the CDR3 is TGTGCCAGCAGCTTTGCTAGCGGCCCTTCCTACGAGCAGTACTTC. This sequence joins TRBV11-2 and TRBJ2-7; 7 nucleotides align to TRBD2. The CDR3 covers 15 residues. Germline loops: CDR1 SGHAT, CDR2 FQNNGV. Unmatched junction bases numbered 6, after V lost 3 bases and J lost 1 base.

V and J are TRBV19 and TRBJ1-5; D is perhaps TRBD1 (5 bases). V lost 1 base to trimming and J lost 8 bases, with 15 bases between them. Germline V lookup: CDR1 LNHDA, CDR2 SQIVND (reference sequence). The CDR3 runs to 15 residues. The CDR3 region is CASSIGVKVREPQHF. DNA of the CDR3: TGTGCCAGTAGTATAGGGGTTAAGGTCAGGGAGCCCCAGCATTTT.

The rearrangement uses TRBV19 and TRBJ1-5; no reliable D call. The CDR3 is 14 residues long. CDR1 is LNHDA and CDR2 is SQIVND in the germline V gene (reference sequence). V was trimmed by 7 bases and J by 6 bases, leaving 16 bases between them. The CDR3 nucleotides are TGTGCCAGTACTCCCTGGGAGGGCGGTCAGCCCCAGCATTTT. It codes for CASTPWEGGQPQHF. Variable domain in full (rest from reference TRBV19 and TRBJ1-5): DGGITQSPKYLFRKEGQNVTLSCEQNLNHDAMYWYRQDPGQGLRLIYYSQIVNDFQKGDIAEGYSVSREKKESFPLTVTSAQKNPTAFYLCASTPWEGGQPQHFGDGTRLSIL.

This rearrangement joins TRBV5-8 to TRBJ2-7; possible D gene TRBD1, 6 bases. The CDR3 totals 14 residues. The V gene lost 4 bases and the J gene lost 2 bases, with 13 bases spanning the gap. Germline V lookup: CDR1 SGHTS, CDR2 YDEGEE. DNA for the CDR3: TGTGCCAGCAGCGGCGATAGACAGGCCTACGAGCAGTACTTC. This translates into CASSGDRQAYEQYF.

The chain employs TRBV19 and TRBJ1-1; no clear D gene. Per the germline V gene, CDR1 is LNHDA and CDR2 is SQIVND (reference sequence). The CDR3 is 13 amino acids. V lost 2 bases and J 1 base, leaving 5 bases between the germline ends. The CDR3, as DNA: TGTGCCAGTAGTATATTCCAGAACACTGAAGCTTTCTTT. This gives the protein CASSIFQNTEAFF.